The 10 T cell receptor beta chains given below trace back to one sample, sequenced in a study of early T cells in non-severe SARS-CoV-2 infection. TCRdb ran MiXCR on the 5' RACE reads and lists one entry per CDR3 protein. The data contain 70,000 to 90,000 distinct CDR3 sequences, 10% of them singletons. This material consisted of whole blood, taken at baseline. These TCRs come from an adult who was a healthcare worker with PCR-confirmed SARS-CoV-2 infection or an uninfected control (not recorded which).

This clonotype came up a few times. The chain recombines TRBV12-3 or TRBV12-4 with TRBJ2-2; D is unclear. The CDR3 loop spans 16 amino acids. Trimming stripped 5 bases from V and 7 bases from J, with 20 bases between. The CDR3 here is CASSTGSLATHGELFF. The CDR3 DNA is TGTGCCAGCAGTACCGGGTCCCTGGCGACCCACGGGGAGCTGTTTTTT.

The gene calls are TRBV10-3 and TRBJ1-4; D unresolved. The CDR3 is 15 residues long. V lost 0 bases and J lost 0, with 5 bases in between. Germline assignment: CDR1 ENHRY and CDR2 SYGVKD. The CDR3 here is CAISESGSTNEKLFF. CDR3 in DNA: TGTGCCATCAGTGAGTCAGGGTCAACTAATGAAAAACTGTTTTTT.

This clonotype was found a few times. V gene TRBV20-1 combines with J gene TRBJ1-1; D gene uncertain. Germline CDR1 is DFQATT and CDR2 is SNEGSKA (reference sequence). The CDR3 consists of 12 residues. CDR3 sequence (DNA): TGCAGCGTTCTCGGACTGGACACTGAAGCTTTCTTT. It encodes CSVLGLDTEAFF.

This clonotype showed up just a few times. The gene calls are TRBV7-9 and TRBJ2-1; TRBD2 matches 8 bases. Germline V gene lookup returns CDR1 SEHNR and CDR2 FQNEAQ (reference sequence). This CDR3 is built from 15 residues. V lost 2 bases, J lost 0 bases, and 0 bases stayed unmatched. CDR3 protein: CASSLREGSYNEQFF. Written as DNA, the CDR3 is TGTGCCAGCAGCTTACGGGAGGGCTCCTACAATGAGCAGTTCTTC.

This clonotype was observed many times. The chain combines TRBV3-1 with TRBJ2-1; D uncertain. CDR1 is LGHDT and CDR2 is YNNKEL in the germline V gene (reference sequence). Trimming shortened V by 4 bases and J by 12 bases, and 22 bases separated the two germline ends. The CDR3 covers 15 residues. The CDR3 DNA reads as TGTGCCAGCAGCCCAGACCCCCGAGCTACAATGAGGCAGTTCTTC. Its translation: CASSPDPRATMRQFF.

There are many counts of this clonotype. The chain carries TRBV19 and TRBJ2-2; D gene uncertain. The germline V and J ends were trimmed by 2 bases and 3 bases, with 7 bases remaining between them. CDR3 length: 14 amino acids. CDR1 is LNHDA and CDR2 is SQIVND in the germline V gene (reference sequence). The CDR3 reads CASSIQVYTGELFF. DNA for the CDR3: TGTGCCAGTAGTATACAGGTTTACACCGGGGAGCTGTTTTTT.

This clonotype was observed a handful of times. CDR3 DNA: TGCGCCAGCAGCTCAGGACCTACTGGCTCTGGGGCCAACGTCCTGACTTTC. Translated: CASSSGPTGSGANVLTF. This chain links TRBV5-1 with TRBJ2-6; D is undetermined. Germline V gene data show CDR1 as SGHRS and CDR2 as YFSETQ. Trimming took off 3 bases at V and 0 bases at J, with 13 bases between the two ends. The CDR3 runs to 17 residues.

This clonotype showed up many times. The V gene is TRBV5-1, the J gene TRBJ2-1; TRBD2 matches at 9 bases. The germline gives CDR1 SGHRS, CDR2 YFSETQ. This CDR3 has 15 amino acids. V was pared by 4 bases and J by 4 bases, with 6 bases of the junction left unmatched. The CDR3 here is CASSPWTSEYNEQFF. CDR3 nucleotide sequence: TGCGCCAGCAGCCCCTGGACTAGCGAGTACAATGAGCAGTTCTTC.

This clonotype was recorded a few times. The V gene is TRBV27, the J gene TRBJ2-1; TRBD1 aligns across 9 bases. Germline lookup yields CDR1 MNHEY and CDR2 SMNVEV (reference sequence). This CDR3 comprises 13 residues. V shed 6 bases and J 6 bases; nucleotides not matched to a gene: 3. CDR3 bases: TGTGCCAGCAGCCGGGACAGGGCCAATGAGCAGTTCTTC. Encoded protein: CASSRDRANEQFF.

In this sample, this clonotype turned up a few times. The chain has TRBV6-1 and TRBJ2-1; a weak D match, TRBD1 (6 bases). The length of the CDR3 is 16 residues. The germline V gene encodes CDR1 MNHNS and CDR2 SASEGT. Trimming shortened V by 5 bases and J by 4 bases, and 18 bases separated the two germline ends. CDR3 sequence reads: CASSYSGTPTYNEQFF. CDR3 bases: TGTGCCAGCAGTTATTCCGGGACACCTACGTACAATGAGCAGTTCTTC.